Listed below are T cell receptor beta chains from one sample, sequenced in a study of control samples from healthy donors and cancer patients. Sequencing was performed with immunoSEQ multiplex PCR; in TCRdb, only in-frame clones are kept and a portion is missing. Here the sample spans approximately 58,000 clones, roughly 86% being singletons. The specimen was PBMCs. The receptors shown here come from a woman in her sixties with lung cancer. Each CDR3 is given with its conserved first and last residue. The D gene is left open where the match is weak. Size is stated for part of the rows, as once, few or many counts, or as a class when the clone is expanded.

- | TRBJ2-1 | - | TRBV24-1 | TGTGCCACCAGTGACCAAATAGCGGACTCCTACAATGAGCAGTTCTTC | CATSDQIADSYNEQFF
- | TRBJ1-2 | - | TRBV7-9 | TGTGCCAGCAGCTTAGAAGGCGGACCTAACTATGGCTACACCTTC | CASSLEGGPNYGYTF
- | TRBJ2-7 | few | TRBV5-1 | TGCGCCAGCAGCTTGGGTCAGGGGTGGGACGAGCAGTACTTC | CASSLGQGWDEQYF
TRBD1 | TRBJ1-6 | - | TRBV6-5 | TGTGCCAGCAGACCGGGACAGAGAAATTCACCCCTCCACTTT | CASRPGQRNSPLHF
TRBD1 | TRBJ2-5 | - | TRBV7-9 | TGTGCCAGCAGCTTAGCCTCCGGACAGGGGGCAGAGACCCAGTACTTC | CASSLASGQGAETQYF
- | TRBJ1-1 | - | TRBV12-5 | TGTGCTAGTGGTCGCGGACAGTTAGGTGAAGCTTTCTTT | CASGRGQLGEAFF
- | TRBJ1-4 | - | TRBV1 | TGCACTGCCGGGACAGTATCCTCAACTAATGAAAAACTGTTTTTT | CTAGTVSSTNEKLFF
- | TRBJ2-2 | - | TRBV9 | TGTGCCAGCAGCCCCTCAGGAGGGAACGGGGAGCTGTTTTTT | CASSPSGGNGELFF
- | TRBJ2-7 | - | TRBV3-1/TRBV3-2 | TGTGCCAGCAGCTCCGCAGGGGCCATGGGTAAGCAGTACTTC | CASSSAGAMGKQYF
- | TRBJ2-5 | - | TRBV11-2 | TGTGCCAGCAGCGATCGAGGACGGCAAGAGACCCAGTACTTC | CASSDRGRQETQYF
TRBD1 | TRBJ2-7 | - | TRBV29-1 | TGCAGCGTCAAACCGGGACAGGGGGCGGTGGAGCAGTACTTC | CSVKPGQGAVEQYF
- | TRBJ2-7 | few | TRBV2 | TGTGCCAGCACCGAATCTTGGGGGGAGCAGTACTTC | CASTESWGEQYF
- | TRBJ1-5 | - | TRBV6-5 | TGTGCCAGCTGGGGGTTTGGCAATCAGCCCCAGCATTTT | CASWGFGNQPQHF
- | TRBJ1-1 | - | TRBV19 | TGTGCCAGTAGTATAGATTTTGAGTATGAAGCTTTCTTT | CASSIDFEYEAFF
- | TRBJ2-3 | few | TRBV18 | TGTGCCAGCTCACCAGTAGATACGCAGTATTTT | CASSPVDTQYF
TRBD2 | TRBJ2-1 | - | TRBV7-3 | TGTGCCAGCAGTTCCGGGACTAGCGGGAGGCGAGAGCAGTTCTTC | CASSSGTSGRREQFF
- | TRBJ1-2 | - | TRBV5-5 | TGTGCCAGCAGCTTGGAGGCGGCGCTTGGCTACACCTTC | CASSLEAALGYTF
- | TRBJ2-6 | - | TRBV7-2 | TGTGCCAGCAGCTCGGAAAGAAGGTCTGGGGCCAACGTCCTGACTTTC | CASSSERRSGANVLTF
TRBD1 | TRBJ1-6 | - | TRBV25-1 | TGTGCCAGCCGGGACAGGGGATCACCCCTCCACTTT | CASRDRGSPLHF
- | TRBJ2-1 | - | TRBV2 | TGTGCCAGCAGTGAATCTGGACACTACAATGAGCAGTTCTTC | CASSESGHYNEQFF
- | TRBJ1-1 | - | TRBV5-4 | TGTGCCAGCAGCTCCACAGAGATCGCTTTCTTT | CASSSTEIAFF